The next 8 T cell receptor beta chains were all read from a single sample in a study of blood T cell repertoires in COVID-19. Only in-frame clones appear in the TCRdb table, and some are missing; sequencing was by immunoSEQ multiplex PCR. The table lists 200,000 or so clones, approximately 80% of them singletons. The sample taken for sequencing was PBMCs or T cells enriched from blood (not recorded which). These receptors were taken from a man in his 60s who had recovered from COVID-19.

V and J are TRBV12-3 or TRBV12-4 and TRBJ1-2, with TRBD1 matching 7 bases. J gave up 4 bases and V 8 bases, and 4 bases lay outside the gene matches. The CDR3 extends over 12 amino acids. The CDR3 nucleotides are TGTGCCAGCGGGGACAGACTCTATGGCTACACCTTC. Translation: CASGDRLYGYTF.

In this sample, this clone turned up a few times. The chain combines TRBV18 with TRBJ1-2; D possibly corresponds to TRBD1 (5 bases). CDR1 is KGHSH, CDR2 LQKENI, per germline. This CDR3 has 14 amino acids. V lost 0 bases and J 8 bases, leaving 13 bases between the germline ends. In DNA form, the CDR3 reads TGTGCCAGCTCACCACCTATGGCAGGGAACGGCTACACCTTC. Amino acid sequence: CASSPPMAGNGYTF. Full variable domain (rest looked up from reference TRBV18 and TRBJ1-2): NAGVMQNPRHLVRRRGQEARLRCSPMKGHSHVYWYRQLPEEGLKFMVYLQKENIIDESGMPKERFSAEFPKEGPSILRIQQVVRGDSAAYFCASSPPMAGNGYTFGSGTRLTVV.

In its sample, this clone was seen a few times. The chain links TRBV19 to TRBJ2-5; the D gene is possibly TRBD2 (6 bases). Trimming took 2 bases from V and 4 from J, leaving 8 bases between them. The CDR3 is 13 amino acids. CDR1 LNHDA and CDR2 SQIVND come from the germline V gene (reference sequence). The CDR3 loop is CASSISGGETQYF. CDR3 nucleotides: TGTGCCAGTAGTATATCCGGGGGAGAGACCCAGTACTTC.

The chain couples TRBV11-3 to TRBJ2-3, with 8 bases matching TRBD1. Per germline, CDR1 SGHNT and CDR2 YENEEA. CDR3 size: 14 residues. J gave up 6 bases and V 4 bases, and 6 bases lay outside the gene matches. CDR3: CASSSRTGPDTQYF. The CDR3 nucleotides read TGTGCCAGCAGCTCCCGGACAGGGCCTGATACGCAGTATTTT.

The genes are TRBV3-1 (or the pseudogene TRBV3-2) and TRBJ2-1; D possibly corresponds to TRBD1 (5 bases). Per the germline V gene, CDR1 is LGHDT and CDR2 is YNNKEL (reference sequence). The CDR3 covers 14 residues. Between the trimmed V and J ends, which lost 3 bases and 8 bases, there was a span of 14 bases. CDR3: CASSQVGLGDEQFF. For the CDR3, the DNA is TGTGCCAGCAGCCAGGTAGGCCTAGGGGATGAGCAGTTCTTC.

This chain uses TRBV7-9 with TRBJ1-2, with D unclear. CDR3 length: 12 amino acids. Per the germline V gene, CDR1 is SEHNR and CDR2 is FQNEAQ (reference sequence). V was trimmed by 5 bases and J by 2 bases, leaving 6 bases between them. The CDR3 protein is CASSILNYGYTF. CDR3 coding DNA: TGTGCCAGCAGCATTTTAAACTATGGCTACACCTTC.

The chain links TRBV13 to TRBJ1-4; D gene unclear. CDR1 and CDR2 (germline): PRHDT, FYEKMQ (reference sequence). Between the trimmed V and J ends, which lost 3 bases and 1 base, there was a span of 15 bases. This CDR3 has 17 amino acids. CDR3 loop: CASSFRGSIVTNEKLFF. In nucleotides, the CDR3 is TGTGCCAGCAGCTTTCGGGGATCCATAGTAACTAATGAAAAACTGTTTTTT.

CDR3 DNA sequence: TGTGCCAGTAGTTGGGTTGGGGGGGAGACCCAGTACTTC. Residues: CASSWVGGETQYF. This chain joins TRBV19 and TRBJ2-5; a possible D gene is TRBD2 (6 bases). This CDR3 is built from 13 residues. V dropped 5 bases and J dropped 5 bases, with 12 bases sitting between them. Germline V lookup: CDR1 LNHDA, CDR2 SQIVND (reference sequence).